Listed below are T cell receptor beta chains from one sample, sequenced in a study of tumor and adjacent non-tumor tissue in lung cancer. Using its own MiXCR run on the multiplex PCR reads, TCRdb lists one record per CDR3 protein. Among about 75,000 distinct CDR3 sequences listed, around four fifths were seen once. Sequenced: lung tumor tissue. These receptors originate from a woman between 50 and 59 years old with non-small cell lung cancer. CDR3s include the opening cysteine and the closing phenylalanine or tryptophan. Fields, in order: CDR3 protein, CDR3 DNA, clone size, D gene, V gene, J gene. The D gene is left open where the match is weak. A clone size is listed for some rows: how often the clone was seen (once, few, many), or a class if it is expanded.

CSAHYNEQFF	TGCAGTGCACACTACAATGAGCAGTTCTTC	medium-sized	NA	TRBV20-1	TRBJ2-1
CSADRPGQRIATDTQYF	TGCAGCGCGGACCGCCCGGGACAGCGTATCGCCACAGATACGCAGTATTTT	NA	TRBD1	TRBV29-1	TRBJ2-3
CATSDPDTGYGYTF	TGTGCCACCAGTGACCCGGACACGGGCTATGGCTACACCTTC	NA	NA	TRBV24-1	TRBJ1-2
CASGQGQRFSPLHF	TGTGCCAGCGGTCAGGGACAGAGGTTTTCACCCCTCCACTTT	once	TRBD1	TRBV6-6	TRBJ1-6
CAISSGEETQYF	TGTGCCATCAGCTCGGGGGAAGAGACCCAGTACTTC	many	NA	TRBV10-3	TRBJ2-5
CASRAAGGTEAFF	TGTGCCAGCAGAGCCGCAGGGGGCACTGAAGCTTTCTTT	few	TRBD1	TRBV28	TRBJ1-1
CSVDSQGPGTQYF	TGCAGCGTTGATTCCCAGGGGCCAGGTACGCAGTATTTT	NA	NA	TRBV29-1	TRBJ2-3
CANSEVTGELLF	TGTGCCAACAGCGAAGTCACCGGGGAGTTGCTTTTT	NA	NA	TRBV11-2	TRBJ2-2
CASSLEPGLEPKETQYF	TGTGCCAGTAGTCTAGAACCGGGACTAGAACCCAAAGAGACCCAGTACTTC	few	TRBD2	TRBV19	TRBJ2-5
CPSTSGSSNEQYF	TGCCCCAGCACTAGCGGTAGCTCGAACGAGCAGTACTTC	NA	TRBD2	TRBV10-2	TRBJ2-7
CAISKRGTNEKLFF	TGTGCCATCAGTAAGAGGGGGACCAATGAAAAACTGTTTTTT	NA	NA	TRBV10-3	TRBJ1-4
CSSRDGGTLHF	TGCAGCTCCCGGGACGGGGGGACCCTCCACTTT	many	NA	TRBV20-1	TRBJ1-6
CASSWDSYSNQPQHF	TGTGCCAGCAGCTGGGACAGTTATAGTAATCAACCCCAGCATTTT	once	TRBD1	TRBV11-2	TRBJ1-5
CASSPLEGGGSEQFF	TGCGCCAGCAGCCCTTTAGAGGGGGGGGGCAGTGAGCAGTTCTTC	once	NA	TRBV6-1	TRBJ2-1
CASSHKGDSEQFF	TGCGCCAGCAGCCACAAGGGAGACTCTGAACAGTTCTTC	NA	NA	TRBV4-1	TRBJ2-1
CASSRTRQGTSEKYF	TGTGCCAGCAGCCGAACCAGACAGGGAACCAGCGAGAAGTACTTC	once	TRBD1	TRBV7-2	TRBJ2-7
CASSTRTGRTHEQYF	TGTGCCAGCAGCACTAGGACAGGGCGCACCCACGAGCAGTACTTC	NA	TRBD1	TRBV11-2	TRBJ2-7
CTSSQDSASGRFGEQFF	TGTACAAGCAGCCAAGATTCGGCCAGCGGGAGGTTTGGTGAGCAGTTCTTC	NA	TRBD2	TRBV14	TRBJ2-1
CASSLETGAVTGELFF	TGTGCCAGCAGTTTAGAGACAGGGGCGGTCACCGGGGAGCTGTTTTTT	many	TRBD1	TRBV28	TRBJ2-2
CASSSSVTGCEAQYF	TGTGCCAGCAGCTCGTCCGTGACAGGGTGCGAGGCCCAGTACTTC	NA	TRBD1	TRBV11-2	TRBJ2-5
CASKLAGEVETQYF	TGTGCCAGCAAACTAGCTGGAGAAGTGGAGACCCAGTACTTC	NA	NA	TRBV6-5	TRBJ2-5
CASSRTRAASYKQCF	TGTGCCAGCAGCCGGACAAGGGCGGCCTCCTACAAGCAGTGCTTC	once	NA	TRBV11-1	TRBJ2-7
CSTRESSGSNEQFF	TGTAGTACTAGAGAGTCTAGCGGGAGTAATGAGCAGTTCTTC	NA	TRBD2	TRBV20-1	TRBJ2-1
CSVEAQSYGLYF	TGCAGCGTGGAGGCGCAGAGCTACGGGCTGTATTTC	NA	NA	TRBV29-1	TRBJ2-7
CANSKTLAGGRDKQYF	TGTGCCAACAGTAAGACCTTAGCGGGAGGGCGTGATAAGCAGTATTTT	NA	TRBD2	TRBV6-1	TRBJ2-3
CACSPGGLAGIGVQFF	TGTGCCTGCAGCCCAGGGGGGCTAGCGGGAATAGGTGTGCAGTTCTTC	NA	TRBD2	TRBV11-2	TRBJ2-1
CLSTPLVRAWTSGRSTDTQYF	TGTCTCAGCACTCCTTTAGTTCGGGCCTGGACTAGTGGGAGGAGCACAGATACGCAGTATTTT	NA	TRBD2	TRBV11-2	TRBJ2-3
CSVSGTGGAYTEVFF	TGCAGCGTTTCCGGGACAGGGGGTGCTTACACTGAAGTTTTCTTT	NA	TRBD1	TRBV29-1	TRBJ1-1
CASSLDYVSYVQYF	TGTGCTAGCAGCTTAGATTACGTAAGCTACGTGCAGTACTTC	NA	NA	TRBV11-2	TRBJ2-7
CAGSLGPSGAAYGYTF	TGTGCCGGCAGCCTAGGCCCCTCCGGGGCAGCCTATGGCTACACCTTC	NA	NA	TRBV11-2	TRBJ1-2
CATSTLSRAPEAFF	TGTGCCACCAGCACATTATCCAGGGCGCCTGAAGCCTTCTTT	NA	NA	TRBV15	TRBJ1-1
CASSGVLHEQYF	TGTGCCAGCAGCGGAGTCCTTCACGAGCAGTACTTC	NA	NA	TRBV5-4	TRBJ2-7
CASSRRGPDRRTSGSPMYF	TGTGCCAGCAGCAGGAGAGGTCCCGATCGCAGGACTAGCGGGAGCCCCATGTATTTT	NA	TRBD2	TRBV5-5	TRBJ2-3
CASSPAPGQPNEKPFF	TGTGCCAGCAGCCCAGCACCGGGACAGCCTAATGAAAAACCGTTTTTT	few	TRBD1	TRBV4-2	TRBJ1-4
CSVEKGEISGMTYNEQFF	TGCAGCGTTGAAAAGGGGGAGATTAGCGGGATGACCTACAATGAGCAGTTCTTC	NA	TRBD2	TRBV29-1	TRBJ2-1
CSDEDGSSGETRYF	TGCAGCGATGAAGATGGGTCTAGCGGAGAGACCCGGTACTTC	few	TRBD2	TRBV29-1	TRBJ2-5
CASCLAGARRTEAFF	TGTGCCAGCTGTTTAGCAGGGGCGCGAAGGACTGAAGCTTTCTTT	NA	NA	TRBV12-3/TRBV12-4	TRBJ1-1
CAASDSRDRPLVGNQPQHF	TGTGCCGCCAGTGATTCCCGGGACAGGCCTTTAGTGGGCAATCAGCCCCAGCATTTT	NA	TRBD1	TRBV24-1	TRBJ1-5
CAGSLGFGLAGELFF	TGTGCCGGCAGCTTGGGTTTTGGACTCGCCGGGGAGTTGTTTTTT	NA	NA	TRBV5-6	TRBJ2-2
CVSSQVQDGNQPQHF	TGTGTAAGCAGCCAAGTCCAGGACGGCAATCAGCCCCAGCATTTT	once	NA	TRBV4-2	TRBJ1-5
CASSQAGYDSESFF	TGCGCCAGCAGCCAAGCGGGGTACGACAGTGAATCTTTCTTT	NA	NA	TRBV4-1	TRBJ1-1
CASSDRAGAADEQFF	TGTGCCAGCAGTGACCGAGCGGGAGCGGCGGATGAGCAGTTCTTC	many	TRBD2	TRBV6-1	TRBJ2-1
CANSQAMTGGEKLFF	TGCGCCAACAGCCAAGCTATGACAGGCGGTGAAAAACTGTTTTTT	NA	NA	TRBV4-1	TRBJ1-4
CASSYDGTVYIEHFF	TGTGCCAGCAGTTACGACGGGACAGTCTACATTGAGCACTTCTTC	NA	TRBD1	TRBV6-5	TRBJ2-1
CASRPQGTQCF	TGTGCCAGCCGCCCCCAAGGTACGCAGTGTTTT	NA	NA	TRBV11-2	TRBJ2-3
CASSAWGYEQYF	TGTGCCAGCAGCGCCTGGGGCTACGAGCAGTACTTC	many	NA	TRBV7-6	TRBJ2-7
CASRSRLAPRENEQFF	TGTGCAAGTCGCTCTCGACTAGCGCCTAGAGAGAATGAGCAGTTCTTC	medium-sized	NA	TRBV12-2	TRBJ2-1
CASRRWGTGELFF	TGTGCCAGCAGACGGTGGGGTACCGGGGAGCTGTTTTTT	NA	NA	TRBV12-3/TRBV12-4	TRBJ2-2
CASSQGRATGEDTRYF	TGTGCCAGCAGCCAAGGTCGTGCAACAGGGGAAGATACGCGGTATTTT	NA	TRBD1	TRBV4-2	TRBJ2-3
CASSLDHRASSYNEQFF	TGTGCCAGCAGTTTGGACCACAGGGCGAGCTCCTACAATGAGCAGTTCTTC	NA	NA	TRBV28	TRBJ2-1
CVSSVDSHQPQRF	TGTGTCAGCAGCGTCGACAGCCATCAGCCCCAGCGTTTT	NA	NA	TRBV14	TRBJ1-5
CASSLGLGIPEETQYF	TGTGCCAGCAGCTTAGGTTTGGGCATTCCGGAAGAGACCCAGTACTTT	NA	NA	TRBV7-8	TRBJ2-5
CASSFPQGNSGRAAYNDQFF	TGCGCCAGCAGTTTTCCTCAGGGGAATAGCGGGAGGGCCGCCTACAATGATCAGTTCTTC	NA	TRBD2	TRBV5-1	TRBJ2-1
CASSLEVVDGAPIYF	TGTGCCAGCAGTTTAGAAGTGGTAGACGGTGCGCCAATTTACTTC	NA	NA	TRBV12-3/TRBV12-4	TRBJ2-4